These 9 T cell receptor beta chains share one sample of origin, sequenced in a study of blood T cell repertoires in COVID-19. Measured with immunoSEQ multiplex PCR; TCRdb has only the in-frame clones, and not every one. Of some 170,000 clones detected, around 80% appear once; the ten largest clones hold around 5.9%. The source material was PBMCs or T cells enriched from blood (not recorded which). These receptors all come from a man in his forties who had recovered from COVID-19.

The chain uses TRBV2 and TRBJ2-1; 8 nucleotides match TRBD2. Germline trimming cut 8 bases from V and 0 bases from J; bases unmatched to any gene: 3. The CDR3 has 14 amino acids. CDR1 and CDR2 from the germline V gene are SNHLY and FYNNEI. CDR3 in DNA: TGTGCCAGCCTGAGCGGGAGCTCCTACAATGAGCAGTTCTTC. Encoded protein: CASLSGSSYNEQFF.

This clone was picked up one time. The chain has TRBV6-1 and TRBJ2-7; TRBD1 agrees at 9 bases. V lost 1 base to trimming and J lost 2 bases; unmatched junction nucleotides: 3. Germline assignment: CDR1 MNHNS and CDR2 SASEGT. The CDR3 loop spans 15 amino acids. The CDR3, as DNA: TGTGCCAGCAGTGAAGTGGGACAGGGAGCCTACGAGCAGTACGTC. It codes for CASSEVGQGAYEQYV.

The chain employs TRBV30 and TRBJ1-1; possibly TRBD1 for D (6 bases). Germline lookup yields CDR1 GTSNPN and CDR2 SVGIG (reference sequence). V lost 5 bases, J lost 3 bases, and 13 bases lay in between. The CDR3 sequence is 13 residues long. CDR3 nucleotides: TGTGCCTGGGGGCAGGGGAGGGACACTGAAGCTTTCTTT. Translation: CAWGQGRDTEAFF.

This CDR3 reads CASRPTDYTFYNEQFF. DNA of the CDR3: TGTGCCAGCAGGCCTACCGACTATACCTTCTACAATGAGCAGTTCTTC. The rearrangement uses TRBV6-2 or TRBV6-3 and TRBJ2-1; D is perhaps TRBD2 (5 bases). CDR1 is MNHEY and CDR2 is SVGEGT in the germline V gene. Between the trimmed V and J ends, which lost 6 bases and 3 bases, there was a span of 18 bases. The CDR3 totals 16 residues.

The chain is built from TRBV13 and TRBJ1-3; maybe TRBD1 (5 bases). The CDR3 covers 16 residues. CDR1 PRHDT and CDR2 FYEKMQ come from the germline V gene (reference sequence). Trimming took off 5 bases at V and 4 bases at J, with 18 bases between the two ends. The CDR3 sequence: CASSAIVGGSGNTIYF. In nucleotides, the CDR3 is TGTGCCAGCAGCGCCATAGTGGGGGGGTCCGGAAACACCATATATTTT.

The chain has TRBV20-1 and TRBJ1-2; 9 bases line up with TRBD1. This CDR3 has 12 residues. The V and J ends lost 3 bases and 8 bases, in that order; junction bases with no gene match: 4. Germline V lookup: CDR1 DFQATT, CDR2 SNEGSKA (reference sequence). CDR3 region: CSASQGQGGYTF. Here the CDR3 DNA reads TGCAGTGCTAGTCAGGGACAGGGAGGCTACACCTTC.

The CDR3 loop reads CATSDPGQGAGAGTWNTQYF. CDR3 coding DNA: TGTGCCACCAGTGATCCGGGACAGGGGGCTGGGGCAGGGACCTGGAATACGCAGTATTTT. The chain carries TRBV24-1 and TRBJ2-3; 12 positions agree with TRBD1. Trimming at V came to 3 bases and at J to 7 bases, leaving 19 bases not matched to a gene. The CDR3 length is 20 residues. Germline V gives CDR1 KGHDR, CDR2 SFDVKD.

The J gene is TRBJ2-5, the V gene TRBV2; tentative D call: TRBD2 (6 bases). The germline V gene encodes CDR1 SNHLY and CDR2 FYNNEI. This CDR3 spans 13 amino acids. Trimming pared 7 bases from V and 8 bases from J, leaving 17 bases between. The CDR3 region is CASTGLEGSTQYF. CDR3 sequence (DNA): TGTGCCAGCACCGGGCTGGAGGGGAGCACCCAGTACTTC.

The chain is built from TRBV28 and TRBJ2-3; a possible D gene is TRBD2 (7 bases). The V gene lost 3 bases and the J gene lost 7 bases, with 14 bases spanning the gap. Looked up from germline, CDR1 is MDHEN and CDR2 is SYDVKM. CDR3 size: 14 residues. The CDR3 is CASSFSGGANTQYF. The CDR3 DNA follows: TGTGCCAGCAGTTTTTCGGGGGGCGCAAATACGCAGTATTTT.